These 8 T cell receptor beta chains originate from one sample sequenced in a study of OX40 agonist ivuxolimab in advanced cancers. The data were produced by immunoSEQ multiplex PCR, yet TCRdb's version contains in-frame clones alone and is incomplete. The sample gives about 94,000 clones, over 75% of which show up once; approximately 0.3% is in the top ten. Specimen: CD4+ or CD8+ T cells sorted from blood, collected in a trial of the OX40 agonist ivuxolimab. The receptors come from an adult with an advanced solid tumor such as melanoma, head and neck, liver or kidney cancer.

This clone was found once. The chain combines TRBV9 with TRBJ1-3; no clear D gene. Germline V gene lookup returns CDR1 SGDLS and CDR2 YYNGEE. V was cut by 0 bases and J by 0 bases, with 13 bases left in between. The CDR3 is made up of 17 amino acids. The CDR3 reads CASSVGGSGRSGNTIYF. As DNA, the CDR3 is TGTGCCAGCAGCGTAGGTGGTAGCGGTCGCTCTGGAAACACCATATATTTT. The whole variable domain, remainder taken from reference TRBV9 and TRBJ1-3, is DSGVTQTPKHLITATGQRVTLRCSPRSGDLSVYWYQQSLDQGLQFLIQYYNGEERAKGNILERFSAQQFPDLHSELNLSSLELGDSALYFCASSVGGSGRSGNTIYFGEGSWLTVV.

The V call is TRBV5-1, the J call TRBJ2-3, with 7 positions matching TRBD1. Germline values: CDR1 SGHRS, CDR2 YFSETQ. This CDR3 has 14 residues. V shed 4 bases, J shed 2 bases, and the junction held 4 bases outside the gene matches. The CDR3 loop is CASSNRGSTDTQYF. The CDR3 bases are TGCGCCAGCAGCAACAGGGGTTCCACAGATACGCAGTATTTT.

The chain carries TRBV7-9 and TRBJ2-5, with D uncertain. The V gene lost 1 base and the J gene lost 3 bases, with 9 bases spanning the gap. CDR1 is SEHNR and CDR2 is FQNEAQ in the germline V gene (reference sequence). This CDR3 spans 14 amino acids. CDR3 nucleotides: TGTGCCAGCAGCTTAGAGCGCGGCAAAGAGACCCAGTACTTC. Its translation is CASSLERGKETQYF.

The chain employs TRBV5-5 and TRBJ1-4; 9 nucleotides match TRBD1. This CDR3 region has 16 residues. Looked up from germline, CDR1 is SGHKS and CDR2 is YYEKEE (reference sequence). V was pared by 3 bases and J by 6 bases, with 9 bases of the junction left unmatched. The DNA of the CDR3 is TGTGCCAGCAGCTCGTTTCGGGACAGGGAGGATGAAAAACTGTTTTTT. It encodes CASSSFRDREDEKLFF.

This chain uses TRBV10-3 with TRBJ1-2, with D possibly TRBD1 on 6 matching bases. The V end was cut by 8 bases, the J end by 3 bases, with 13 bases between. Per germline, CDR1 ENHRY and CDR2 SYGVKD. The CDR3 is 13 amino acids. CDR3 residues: CAIEEGVDYGYTF. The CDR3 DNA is TGTGCCATCGAGGAGGGGGTAGACTATGGCTACACCTTC.

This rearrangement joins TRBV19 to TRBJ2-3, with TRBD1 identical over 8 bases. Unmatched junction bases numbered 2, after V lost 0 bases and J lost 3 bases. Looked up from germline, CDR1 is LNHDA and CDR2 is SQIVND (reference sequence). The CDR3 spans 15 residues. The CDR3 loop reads CASSIEGQGTDTQYF. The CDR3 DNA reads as TGTGCCAGTAGTATAGAAGGACAGGGAACAGATACGCAGTATTTT.

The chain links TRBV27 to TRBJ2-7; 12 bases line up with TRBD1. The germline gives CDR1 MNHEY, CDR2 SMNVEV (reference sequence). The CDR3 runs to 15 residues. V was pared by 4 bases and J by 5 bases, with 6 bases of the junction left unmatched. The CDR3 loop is CASSSSGTGGHEQYF. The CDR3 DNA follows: TGTGCCAGCAGTTCGTCTGGGACAGGGGGCCACGAGCAGTACTTC.

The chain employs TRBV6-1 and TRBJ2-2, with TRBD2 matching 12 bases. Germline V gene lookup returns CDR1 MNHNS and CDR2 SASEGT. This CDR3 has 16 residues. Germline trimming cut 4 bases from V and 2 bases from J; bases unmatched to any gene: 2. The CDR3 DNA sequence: TGTGCCAGCAGTGGACTAGCGGGGGCCAACACCGGGGAGCTGTTTTTT. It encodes CASSGLAGANTGELFF.